Sequencing of this T cell receptor beta chain was carried out in a study of T cells in Graves' hyperthyroidism and ophthalmopathy. Study background: Once the initial diagnosis was made, peripheral blood was obtained before any treatment.

What was amplified from RNA transcripts were TCR beta CDR3 regions. An initial round of RT-PCR targeting the TCR CDR3 relied on the HTBI primer set. Via MiXCR, TCRdb re-called the multiplex PCR reads, giving one row per CDR3 protein. The table has approximately 58,000 distinct CDR3 sequences, roughly 52% seen once. CDR3 length: 15 amino acids. Deletions cut 6 bases from V and 5 bases from J, with 19 bases between. Ophthalmopathy in the patients scored at least 3 on Clinical Activity Score and at least 4 on NOSPECS grade, lasting under 3 months. The chain is built from TRBV12-3 or TRBV12-4 and TRBJ2-5; D is unclear. This receptor was identified in a woman younger than 45 with Graves' ophthalmopathy. The sequenced sample was blood. The CDR3 nucleotides read TGTGCCAGCAGCCCCTTCCATTCGGGCAAGGAGACCCAGTACTTC. Protein sequence: CASSPFHSGKETQYF.